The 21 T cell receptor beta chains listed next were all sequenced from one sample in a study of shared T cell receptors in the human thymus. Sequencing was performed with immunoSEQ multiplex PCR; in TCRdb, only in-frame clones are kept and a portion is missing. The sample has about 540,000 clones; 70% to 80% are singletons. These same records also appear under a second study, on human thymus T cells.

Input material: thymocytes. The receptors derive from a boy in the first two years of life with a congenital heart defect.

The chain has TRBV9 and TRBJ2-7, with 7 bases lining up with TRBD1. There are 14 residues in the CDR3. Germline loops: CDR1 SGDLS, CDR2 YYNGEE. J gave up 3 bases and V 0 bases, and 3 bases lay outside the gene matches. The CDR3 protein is CASSVANRGYEQYF. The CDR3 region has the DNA TGTGCCAGCAGCGTAGCAAACAGGGGCTACGAGCAGTACTTC.

The CDR3 sequence: CASSLGLTGLKTQYF. The CDR3, as DNA: TGTGCCAGCAGTTTAGGGCTGACAGGGCTTAAGACCCAGTACTTC. The chain uses TRBV27 and TRBJ2-5, with TRBD1 matching 7 bases. J lost 6 bases, V lost 2 bases, and 9 bases had no gene match. The CDR3 consists of 15 residues. Germline CDR1 MNHEY, CDR2 SMNVEV (reference sequence).

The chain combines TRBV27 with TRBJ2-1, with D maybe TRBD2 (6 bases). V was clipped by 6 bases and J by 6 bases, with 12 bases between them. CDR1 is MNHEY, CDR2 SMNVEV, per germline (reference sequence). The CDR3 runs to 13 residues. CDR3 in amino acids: CASSQTRGNEQFF. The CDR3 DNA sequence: TGTGCCAGCAGCCAGACTAGGGGCAATGAGCAGTTCTTC.

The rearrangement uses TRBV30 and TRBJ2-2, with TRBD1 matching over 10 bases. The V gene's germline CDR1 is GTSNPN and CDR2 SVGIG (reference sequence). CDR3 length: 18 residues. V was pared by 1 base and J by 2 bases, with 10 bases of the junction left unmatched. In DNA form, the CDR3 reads TGTGCCTGGAGTGGTCCCCTACGGGACAGGGGAAACACCGGGGAGCTGTTTTTT. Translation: CAWSGPLRDRGNTGELFF.

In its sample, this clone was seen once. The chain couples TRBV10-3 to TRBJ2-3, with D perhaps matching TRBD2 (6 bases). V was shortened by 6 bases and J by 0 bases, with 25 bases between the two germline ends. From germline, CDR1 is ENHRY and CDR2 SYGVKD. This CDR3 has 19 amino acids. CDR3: CAISVYLLLATPSTDTQYF. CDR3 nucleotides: TGTGCCATCAGCGTCTACCTCCTACTAGCAACCCCTAGCACAGATACGCAGTATTTT.

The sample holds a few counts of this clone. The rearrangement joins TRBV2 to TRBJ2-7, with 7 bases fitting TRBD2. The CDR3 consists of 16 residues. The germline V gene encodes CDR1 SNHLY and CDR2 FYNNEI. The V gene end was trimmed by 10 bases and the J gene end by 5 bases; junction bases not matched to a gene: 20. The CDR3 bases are TGTGCCACGCTGGCCTTGGGACGAGCGGGGCATAACGAGCAGTACTTC. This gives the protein CATLALGRAGHNEQYF.

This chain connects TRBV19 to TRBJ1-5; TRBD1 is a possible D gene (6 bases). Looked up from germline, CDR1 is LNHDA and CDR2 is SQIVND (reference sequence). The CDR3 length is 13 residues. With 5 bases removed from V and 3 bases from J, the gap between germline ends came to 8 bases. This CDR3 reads CASSYRDNQPQHF. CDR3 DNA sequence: TGTGCCAGTAGTTACAGGGACAATCAGCCCCAGCATTTT. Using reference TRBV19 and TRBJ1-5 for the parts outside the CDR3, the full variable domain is DGGITQSPKYLFRKEGQNVTLSCEQNLNHDAMYWYRQDPGQGLRLIYYSQIVNDFQKGDIAEGYSVSREKKESFPLTVTSAQKNPTAFYLCASSYRDNQPQHFGDGTRLSIL.

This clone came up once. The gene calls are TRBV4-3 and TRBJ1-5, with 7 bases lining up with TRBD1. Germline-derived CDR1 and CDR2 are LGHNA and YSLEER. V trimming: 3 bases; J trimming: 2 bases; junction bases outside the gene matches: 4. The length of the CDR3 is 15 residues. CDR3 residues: CASSHNRGGNQPQHF. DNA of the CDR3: TGCGCCAGCAGCCACAACAGGGGAGGCAATCAGCCCCAGCATTTT.

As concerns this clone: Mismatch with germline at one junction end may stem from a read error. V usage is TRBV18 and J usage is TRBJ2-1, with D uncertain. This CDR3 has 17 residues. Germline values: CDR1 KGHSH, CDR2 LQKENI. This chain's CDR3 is CASFPRGQPLAYNVQFF. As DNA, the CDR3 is TGTGCCAGCTTCCCCAGAGGCCAACCTTTAGCATACAATGTGCAGTTCTTC.

Here the CDR3 reads CASSLGDGSAQYF. CDR3 sequence (DNA): TGTGCCAGCAGTTTAGGGGACGGGAGTGCGCAGTATTTT. This chain uses TRBV27 with TRBJ2-3, with D tentatively TRBD2 (6 bases). V was clipped by 2 bases and J by 10 bases, with 13 bases between them. There are 13 residues in the CDR3. CDR1 is MNHEY and CDR2 is SMNVEV in the germline V gene (reference sequence).

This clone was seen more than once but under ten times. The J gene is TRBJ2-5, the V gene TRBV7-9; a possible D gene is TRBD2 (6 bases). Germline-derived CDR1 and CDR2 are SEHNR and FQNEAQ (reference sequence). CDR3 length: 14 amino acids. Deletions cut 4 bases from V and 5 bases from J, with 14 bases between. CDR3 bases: TGTGCCAGCAGCTCCGGGAGACGAGGCGAGACCCAGTACTTC. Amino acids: CASSSGRRGETQYF.

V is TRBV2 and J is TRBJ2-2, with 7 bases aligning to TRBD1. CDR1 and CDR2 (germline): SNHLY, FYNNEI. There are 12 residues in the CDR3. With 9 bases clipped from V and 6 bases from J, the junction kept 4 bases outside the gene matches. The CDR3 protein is CARKQGSGELFF. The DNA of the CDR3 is TGTGCCAGGAAACAGGGGTCCGGGGAGCTGTTTTTT.

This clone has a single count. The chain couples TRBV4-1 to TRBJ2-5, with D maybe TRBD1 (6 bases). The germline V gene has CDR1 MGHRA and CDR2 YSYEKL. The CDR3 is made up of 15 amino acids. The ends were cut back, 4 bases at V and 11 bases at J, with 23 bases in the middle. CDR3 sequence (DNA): TGCGCCAGCAGCCCCCCGTTGGGGGCTCCCTCCTCGCAGTACTTC. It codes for CASSPPLGAPSSQYF.

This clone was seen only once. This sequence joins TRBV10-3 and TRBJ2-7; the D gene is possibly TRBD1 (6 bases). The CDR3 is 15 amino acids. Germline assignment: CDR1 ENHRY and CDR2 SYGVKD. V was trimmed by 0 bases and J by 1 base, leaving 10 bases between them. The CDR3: CAISESKGGSYEQYF. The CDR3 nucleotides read TGTGCCATCAGTGAGTCGAAAGGGGGATCCTACGAGCAGTACTTC.

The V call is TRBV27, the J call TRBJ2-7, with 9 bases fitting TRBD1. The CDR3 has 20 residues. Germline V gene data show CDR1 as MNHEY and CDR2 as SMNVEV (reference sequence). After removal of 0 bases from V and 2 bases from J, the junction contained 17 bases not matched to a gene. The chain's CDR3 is CASSLSVSGIQGASPYEQYF. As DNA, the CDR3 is TGTGCCAGCAGTTTATCGGTCTCTGGTATACAGGGGGCATCTCCCTACGAGCAGTACTTC.

The CDR3 protein is CASSQGRDSTYEQYF. Written as DNA, the CDR3 is TGCGCCAGCAGCCAAGGGCGGGACAGCACCTACGAGCAGTACTTC. The V and J genes are TRBV4-3 and TRBJ2-7, with D maybe TRBD1 (7 bases). Per germline, CDR1 LGHNA and CDR2 YSLEER. Trimming took 1 base from V and 2 from J, leaving 12 bases between them. The CDR3 is 15 residues long.

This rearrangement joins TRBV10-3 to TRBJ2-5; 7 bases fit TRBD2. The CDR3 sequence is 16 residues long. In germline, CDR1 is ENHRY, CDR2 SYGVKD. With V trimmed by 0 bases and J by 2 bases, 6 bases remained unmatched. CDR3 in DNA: TGTGCCATCAGTGAGTCGGGGGGGAAACAGCAAGAGACCCAGTACTTC. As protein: CAISESGGKQQETQYF.

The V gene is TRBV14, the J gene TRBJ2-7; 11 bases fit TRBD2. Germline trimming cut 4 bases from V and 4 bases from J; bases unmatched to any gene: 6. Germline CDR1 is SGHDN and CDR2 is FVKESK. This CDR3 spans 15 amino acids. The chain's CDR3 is CASSLAGGKEYEQYF. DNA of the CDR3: TGTGCCAGCAGCCTAGCGGGGGGGAAAGAATACGAGCAGTACTTC.

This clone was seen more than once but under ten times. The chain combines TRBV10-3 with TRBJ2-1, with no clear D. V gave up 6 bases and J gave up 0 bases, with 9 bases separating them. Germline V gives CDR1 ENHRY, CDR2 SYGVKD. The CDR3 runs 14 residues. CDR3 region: CAIRGWSSYNEQFF. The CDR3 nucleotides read TGTGCCATCAGAGGCTGGAGCTCCTACAATGAGCAGTTCTTC.

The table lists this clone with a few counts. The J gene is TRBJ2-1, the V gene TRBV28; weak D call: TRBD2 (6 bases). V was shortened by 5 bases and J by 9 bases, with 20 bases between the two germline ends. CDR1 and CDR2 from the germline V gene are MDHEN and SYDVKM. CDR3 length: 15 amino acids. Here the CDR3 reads CASSAREPLKGEQFF. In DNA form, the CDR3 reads TGTGCCAGCAGTGCCCGGGAGCCGCTTAAGGGTGAGCAGTTCTTC. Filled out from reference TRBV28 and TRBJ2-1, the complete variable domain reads DVKVTQSSRYLVKRTGEKVFLECVQDMDHENMFWYRQDPGLGLRLIYFSYDVKMKEKGDIPEGYSVSREKKERFSLILESASTNQTSMYLCASSAREPLKGEQFFGPGTRLTVL.

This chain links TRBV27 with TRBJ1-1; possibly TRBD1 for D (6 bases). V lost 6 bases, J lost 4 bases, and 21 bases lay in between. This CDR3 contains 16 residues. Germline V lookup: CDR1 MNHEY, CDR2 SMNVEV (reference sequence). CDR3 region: CASSSTFGGRGTEAFF. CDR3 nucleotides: TGTGCCAGCAGCTCAACGTTTGGGGGCAGGGGCACTGAAGCTTTCTTT.